This T cell receptor (beta chain) was captured by sequencing in a study of cytomegalovirus exposure and HLA in healthy donors. The PCR employed 60 Vbeta primers together with 13 Jbeta primers. The method was immunoSEQ multiplex PCR; TCRdb's version includes in-frame clones alone and lacks a portion of them. The sample records a few hundred thousand clones, 80% being singletons. This CDR3 is built from 15 residues. Losses at the gene ends were 7 bases for V and 6 bases for J; bases not matched to a gene: 10. From germline, CDR1 is MDHEN and CDR2 SYDVKM. Sequencing was performed on PBMCs. The chain couples TRBV28 to TRBJ2-7; 12 bases agree with TRBD2. This clonotype originated in a girl aged 2 to 10 in good health and CMV-seronegative. The CDR3 sequence is CASILSASGRGEQYF. CDR3 in DNA: TGTGCCAGCATCCTTTCGGCTAGCGGGAGGGGCGAGCAGTACTTC.